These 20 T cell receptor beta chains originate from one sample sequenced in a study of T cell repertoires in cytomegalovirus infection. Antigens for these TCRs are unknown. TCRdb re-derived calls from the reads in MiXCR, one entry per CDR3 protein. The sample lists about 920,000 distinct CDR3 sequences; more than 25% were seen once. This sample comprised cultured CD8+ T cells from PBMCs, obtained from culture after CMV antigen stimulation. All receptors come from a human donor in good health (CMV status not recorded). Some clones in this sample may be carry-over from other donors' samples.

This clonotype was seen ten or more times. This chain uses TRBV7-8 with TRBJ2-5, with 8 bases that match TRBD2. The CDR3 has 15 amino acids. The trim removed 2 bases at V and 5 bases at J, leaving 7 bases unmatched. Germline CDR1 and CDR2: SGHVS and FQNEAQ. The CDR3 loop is CASSLSAGGWETQYF. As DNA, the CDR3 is TGTGCCAGCAGCTTATCGGCGGGGGGATGGGAGACCCAGTACTTC. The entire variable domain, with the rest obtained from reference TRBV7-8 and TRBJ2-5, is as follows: GAGVSQSPRYKVAKRGQDVALRCDPISGHVSLFWYQQALGQGPEFLTYFQNEAQLDKSGLPSDRFFAERPEGSVSTLKIQRTQQEDSAVYLCASSLSAGGWETQYFGPGTRLLVL.

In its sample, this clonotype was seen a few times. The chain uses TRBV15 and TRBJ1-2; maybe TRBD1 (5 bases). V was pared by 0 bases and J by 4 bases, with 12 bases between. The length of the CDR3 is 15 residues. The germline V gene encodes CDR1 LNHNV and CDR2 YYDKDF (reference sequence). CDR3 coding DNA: TGTGCCACCAGCAGAGATAAAGGGGCTGGCTATGGCTACACCTTC. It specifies CATSRDKGAGYGYTF. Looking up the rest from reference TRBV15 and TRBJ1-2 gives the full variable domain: DAMVIQNPRYQVTQFGKPVTLSCSQTLNHNVMYWYQQKSSQAPKLLFHYYDKDFNNEADTPDNFQSRRPNTSFCFLDIRSPGLGDTAMYLCATSRDKGAGYGYTFGSGTRLTVV.

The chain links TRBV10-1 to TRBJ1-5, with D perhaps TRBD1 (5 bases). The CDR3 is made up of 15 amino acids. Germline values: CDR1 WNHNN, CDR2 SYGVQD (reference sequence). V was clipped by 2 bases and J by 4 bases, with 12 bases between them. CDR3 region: CASSEGKGSNQPQHF. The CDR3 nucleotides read TGCGCCAGCAGTGAGGGAAAGGGGAGTAATCAGCCCCAGCATTTT.

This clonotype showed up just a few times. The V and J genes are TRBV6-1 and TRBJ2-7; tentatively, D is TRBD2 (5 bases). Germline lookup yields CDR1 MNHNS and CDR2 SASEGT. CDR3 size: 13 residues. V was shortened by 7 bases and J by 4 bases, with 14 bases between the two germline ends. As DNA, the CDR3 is TGTGCCAGCACCCTACGGTCGGGATACGAGCAGTACTTC. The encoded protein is CASTLRSGYEQYF.

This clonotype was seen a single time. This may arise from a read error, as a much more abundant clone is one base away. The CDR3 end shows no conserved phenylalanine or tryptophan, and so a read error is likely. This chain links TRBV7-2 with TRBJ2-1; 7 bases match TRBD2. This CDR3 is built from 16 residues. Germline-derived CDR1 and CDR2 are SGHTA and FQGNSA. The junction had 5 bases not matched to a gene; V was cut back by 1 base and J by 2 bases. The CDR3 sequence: CASSLVAGRPYNEQFS. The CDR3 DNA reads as TGTGCCAGCAGCTTAGTAGCGGGTCGTCCCTACAATGAGCAGTTCTCC.

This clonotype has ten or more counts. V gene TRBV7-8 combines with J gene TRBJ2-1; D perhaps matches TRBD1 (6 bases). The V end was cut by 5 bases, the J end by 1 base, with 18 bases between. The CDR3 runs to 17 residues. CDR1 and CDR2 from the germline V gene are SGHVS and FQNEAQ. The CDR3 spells CASSEVLGTTSYNEQFF. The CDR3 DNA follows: TGTGCCAGCAGCGAGGTCCTCGGGACAACTTCCTACAATGAGCAGTTCTTC. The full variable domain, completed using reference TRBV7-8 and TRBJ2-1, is GAGVSQSPRYKVAKRGQDVALRCDPISGHVSLFWYQQALGQGPEFLTYFQNEAQLDKSGLPSDRFFAERPEGSVSTLKIQRTQQEDSAVYLCASSEVLGTTSYNEQFFGPGTRLTVL.

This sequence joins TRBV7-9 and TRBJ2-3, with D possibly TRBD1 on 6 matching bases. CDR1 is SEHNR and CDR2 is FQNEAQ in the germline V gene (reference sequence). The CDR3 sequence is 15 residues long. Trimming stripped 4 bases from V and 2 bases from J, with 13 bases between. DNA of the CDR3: TGTGCCAGCAGCTCCCAAGGGACAAACACAGATACGCAGTATTTT. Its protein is CASSSQGTNTDTQYF.

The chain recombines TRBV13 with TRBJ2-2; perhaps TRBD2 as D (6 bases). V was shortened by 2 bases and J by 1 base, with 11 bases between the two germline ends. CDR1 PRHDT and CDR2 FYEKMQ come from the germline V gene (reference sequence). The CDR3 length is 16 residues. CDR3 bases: TGTGCCAGCAGCTTATCCTGGGGGGAGAACACCGGGGAGCTGTTTTTT. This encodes CASSLSWGENTGELFF.

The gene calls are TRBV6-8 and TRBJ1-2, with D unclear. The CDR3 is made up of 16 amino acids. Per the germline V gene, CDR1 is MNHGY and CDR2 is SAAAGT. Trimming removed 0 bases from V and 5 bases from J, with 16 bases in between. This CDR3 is CASSYSMRLSPYGYTF. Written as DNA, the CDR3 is TGTGCCAGCAGTTACTCTATGCGATTATCCCCTTATGGCTACACCTTC.

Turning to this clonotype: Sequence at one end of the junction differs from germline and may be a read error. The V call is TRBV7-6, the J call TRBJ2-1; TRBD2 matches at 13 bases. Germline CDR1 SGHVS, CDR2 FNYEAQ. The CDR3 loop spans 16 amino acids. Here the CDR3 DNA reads TGTGCTAGCAGCCCGGGACTAGCGGGGCCAGACAATGAGCAGTTCTTC. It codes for CASSPGLAGPDNEQFF.

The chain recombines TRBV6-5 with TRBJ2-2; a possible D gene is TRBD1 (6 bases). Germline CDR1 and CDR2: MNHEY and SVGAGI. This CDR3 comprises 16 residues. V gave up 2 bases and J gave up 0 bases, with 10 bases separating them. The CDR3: CASSYGGWSNTGELFF. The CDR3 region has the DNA TGTGCCAGCAGTTACGGGGGCTGGTCGAACACCGGGGAGCTGTTTTTT.

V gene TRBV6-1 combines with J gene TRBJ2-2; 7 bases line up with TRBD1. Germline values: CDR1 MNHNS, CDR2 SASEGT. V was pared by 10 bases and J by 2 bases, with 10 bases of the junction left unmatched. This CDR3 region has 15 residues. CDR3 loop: CATDPGQINTGELFF. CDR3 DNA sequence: TGTGCCACCGACCCGGGACAGATCAACACCGGGGAGCTGTTTTTT.

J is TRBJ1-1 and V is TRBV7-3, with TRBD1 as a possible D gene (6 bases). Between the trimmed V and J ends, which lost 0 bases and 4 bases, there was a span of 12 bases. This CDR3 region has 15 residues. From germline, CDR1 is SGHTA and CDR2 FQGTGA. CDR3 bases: TGTGCCAGCAGCTTAACGCAGGGGTGGGCCACTGAAGCTTTCTTT. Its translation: CASSLTQGWATEAFF.

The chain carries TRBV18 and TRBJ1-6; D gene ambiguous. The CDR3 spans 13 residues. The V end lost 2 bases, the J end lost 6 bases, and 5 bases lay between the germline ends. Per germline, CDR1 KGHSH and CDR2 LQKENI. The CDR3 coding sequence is TGTGCCAGCTCACCATACTCTAATTCACCCCTCCACTTT. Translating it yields CASSPYSNSPLHF.

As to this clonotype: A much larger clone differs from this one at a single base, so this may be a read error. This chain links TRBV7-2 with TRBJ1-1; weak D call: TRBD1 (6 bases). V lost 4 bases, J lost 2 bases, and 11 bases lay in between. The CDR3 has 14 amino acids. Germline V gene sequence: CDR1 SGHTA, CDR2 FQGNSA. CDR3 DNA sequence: TGTACCAGCAGCTGGAGACAGGCCAACACTGAAGCTTTCTTT. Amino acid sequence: CTSSWRQANTEAFF. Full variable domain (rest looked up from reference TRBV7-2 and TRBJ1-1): GAGVSQSPSNKVTEKGKDVELRCDPISGHTALYWYRQSLGQGLEFLIYFQGNSAPDKSGLPSDRFSAERTGGSVSTLTIQRTQQEDSAVYLCTSSWRQANTEAFFGQGTRLTVV.

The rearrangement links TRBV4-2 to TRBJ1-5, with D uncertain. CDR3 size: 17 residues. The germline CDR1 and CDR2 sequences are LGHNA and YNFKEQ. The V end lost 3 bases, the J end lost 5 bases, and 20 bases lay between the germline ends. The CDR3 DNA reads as TGTGCCAGCAGCCATCTTTACGCGGGAGATCCTGATCAGCCCCAGCATTTT. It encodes CASSHLYAGDPDQPQHF.

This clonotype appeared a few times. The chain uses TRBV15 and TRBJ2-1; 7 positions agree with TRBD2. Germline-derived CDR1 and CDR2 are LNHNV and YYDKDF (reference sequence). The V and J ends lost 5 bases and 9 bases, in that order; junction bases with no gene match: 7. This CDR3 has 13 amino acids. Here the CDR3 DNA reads TGTGCCACCAGCGGCAGGGAGGGGCCTGAGCAGTTCTTC. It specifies CATSGREGPEQFF.

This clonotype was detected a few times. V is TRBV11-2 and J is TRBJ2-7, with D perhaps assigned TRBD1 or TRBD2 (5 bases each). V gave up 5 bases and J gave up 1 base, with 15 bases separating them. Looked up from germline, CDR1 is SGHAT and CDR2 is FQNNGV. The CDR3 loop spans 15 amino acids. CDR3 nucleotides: TGTGCCAGCAGCGCTCCTGGGACGCCTTCCTACGAGCAGTACTTC. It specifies CASSAPGTPSYEQYF.

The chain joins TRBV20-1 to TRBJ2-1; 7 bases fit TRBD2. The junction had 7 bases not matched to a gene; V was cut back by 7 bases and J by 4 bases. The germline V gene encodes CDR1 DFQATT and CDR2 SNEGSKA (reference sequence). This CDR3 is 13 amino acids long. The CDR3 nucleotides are TGCAGTGGTAGTGGGAGGGGATACAATGAGCAGTTCTTC. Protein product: CSGSGRGYNEQFF.

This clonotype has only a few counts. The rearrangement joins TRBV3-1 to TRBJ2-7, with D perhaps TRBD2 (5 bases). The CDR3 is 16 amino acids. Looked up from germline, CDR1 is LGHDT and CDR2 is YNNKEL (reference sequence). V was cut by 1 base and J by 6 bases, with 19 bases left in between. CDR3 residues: CASSQGSGYKPLEQYF. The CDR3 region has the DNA TGTGCCAGCAGCCAAGGAAGCGGCTATAAACCCCTCGAGCAGTACTTC.